This section outlines one T cell receptor (beta chain) sequence together with its context. Its specific antigen is unknown. The sample comes from a study of monozygotic twins with inflammatory bowel disease (dated by TCRdb to 2018 to 2020). For the wider study: The full study comprised approximately 28 monozygotic twin pairs: nine German pairs (four IBD-concordant, five IBD-discordant) and 19 IBD-discordant Danish pairs. Each individual had, on average, about 151 000 unique TCRalpha sequences and 181 000 unique TCRbeta sequences available for analysis. The search for disease-associated traits relied mainly on comparing IBD patients with their genetically identical healthy co-twins within discordant pairs.

The CDR3 covers 15 residues, taking in both the cysteine and the phenylalanine. This entry has no DNA. Via the germline V gene, CDR1 is SQVTM and CDR2 ANQGSEA. The method was 5' RACE. Each TCR library was prepared from about 4,000 ng of total RNA. For each sample, cDNA synthesis with SMARTScribe reverse transcriptase was split into eight separate reactions. Unique molecular identifiers containing a 6-nucleotide sample barcode were introduced through template switching during cDNA synthesis. Two nested PCRs of around 15 and 10 cycles amplified the TCRalpha and TCRbeta cDNA, and bead purification followed each PCR. Before amplification, the cDNA was treated with uracil DNA-glycosylase and purified using the QIAquick PCR purification kit. The second PCR was the step at which Illumina TruSeq-compatible adapters and sample-specific barcodes were added. Library quality and concentration were checked on TapeStation and Qubit, and libraries were pooled at around 5 ng each. Sequencing of the pooled libraries was done on an Illumina HiSeq2500 single-index Rapid Run using custom sequencing primers and 2 x 100 bp reads. The source study handled its data this way. UMI-based consensus assembly with MiGEC version 1.2.6 was used to correct PCR and sequencing errors. MiXCR version 2.1.1 was used to carry out V(D)J alignment, clonotype assembly and CDR3 extraction. Gene usage, clonotype sharing and MAIT/NKT TCR abundance were normalised by analysing the top 1000, 10 000 and 20 000 clonotypes per sample. Diversity was computed as the inverse Simpson index with the vegan R package after downsampling to 27 000 UMIs. Paired Mann-Whitney U tests were applied to discordant twin pairs, with Benjamini-Hochberg correction for multiple testing. TCRdb reprocessed the raw reads; every CDR3 protein sequence is a single record, and DNA is not supplied. Here the V and J calls rest on TCRdb's processing, not on the authors' analysis. The table kept for this sample lists 200,000 to 250,000 distinct CDR3 sequences. The ten largest make up 6% to 9% of the sample.

What the study reported, not specific to this receptor: The results gave no support for a single strong signal or clonotype linked to IBD. Measured by the inverse Simpson index, TCRbeta repertoire diversity was lower in IBD patients than in their healthy co-twins. No difference in repertoire similarity was observed between concordant and discordant twins, possibly owing to limited statistical power. Background noise and inter-individual variability may have been introduced into the repertoires by the differing immunosuppressive treatments among patients. Fewer clonotypes were shared with other individuals by IBD patients than by healthy twins, most markedly in patients showing signs of disease activity. The analysis was unable to tell apart different T cell subtypes.

An approximately 2.6 ml peripheral blood sample was drawn into PAXgene tubes per donor and stored at -80°C. Total RNA was isolated from whole blood with the PAXgene blood miRNA kit on an automated QIAcube, without T cell sorting. Peripheral blood from monozygotic twin pairs who were concordant or discordant for inflammatory bowel disease underwent deep TCRalpha and TCRbeta repertoire profiling using unique molecular barcoding. Smoking habits were recorded for all twin pairs, with individuals classified as current, former or never smokers. Sequenced: blood. The chain is encoded by TRBV29-1 joined to TRBJ2-1. The TCR originated in a human donor with ulcerative colitis or Crohn's disease, or a healthy co-twin of an affected twin (not recorded which). CDR3 loop: CSVYIRQSSYNEQFF.